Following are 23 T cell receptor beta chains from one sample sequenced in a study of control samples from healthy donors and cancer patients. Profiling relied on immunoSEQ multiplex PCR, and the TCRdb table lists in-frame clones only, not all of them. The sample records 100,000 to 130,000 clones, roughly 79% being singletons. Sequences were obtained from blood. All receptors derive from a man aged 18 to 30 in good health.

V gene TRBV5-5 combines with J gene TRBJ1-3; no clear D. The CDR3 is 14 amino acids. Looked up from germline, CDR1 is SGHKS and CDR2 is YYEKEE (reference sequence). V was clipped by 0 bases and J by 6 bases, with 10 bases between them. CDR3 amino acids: CASSLGPPENTIYF. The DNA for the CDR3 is TGTGCCAGCAGCTTGGGACCCCCTGAAAACACCATATATTTT.

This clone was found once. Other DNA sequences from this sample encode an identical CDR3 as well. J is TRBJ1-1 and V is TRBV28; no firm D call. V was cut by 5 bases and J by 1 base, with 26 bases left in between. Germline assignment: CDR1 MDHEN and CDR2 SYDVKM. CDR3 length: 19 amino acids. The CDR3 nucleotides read TGTGCCAGCAGTGGATCGGCTTTGGGTGGTGGGGTGTGGAACACTGAAGCTTTCTTT. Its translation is CASSGSALGGGVWNTEAFF.

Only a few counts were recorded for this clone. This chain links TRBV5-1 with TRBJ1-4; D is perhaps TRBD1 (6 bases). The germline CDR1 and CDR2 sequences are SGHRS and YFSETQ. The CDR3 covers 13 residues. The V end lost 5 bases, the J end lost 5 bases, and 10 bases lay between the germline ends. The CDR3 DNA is TGCGCCAGCAGAGACCAGGGGAATGAAAAACTGTTTTTT. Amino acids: CASRDQGNEKLFF.

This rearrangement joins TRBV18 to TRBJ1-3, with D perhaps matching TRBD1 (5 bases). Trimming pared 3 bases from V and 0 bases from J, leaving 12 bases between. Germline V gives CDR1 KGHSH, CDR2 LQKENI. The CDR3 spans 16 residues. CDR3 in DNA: TGTGCCAGCTCACCGGACGGAGGGGCCTCTGGAAACACCATATATTTT. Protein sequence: CASSPDGGASGNTIYF.

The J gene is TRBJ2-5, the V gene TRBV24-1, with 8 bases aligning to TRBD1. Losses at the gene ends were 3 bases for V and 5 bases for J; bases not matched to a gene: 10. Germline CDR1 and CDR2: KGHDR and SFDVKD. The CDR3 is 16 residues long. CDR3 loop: CATSDATGAQVETQYF. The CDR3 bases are TGTGCCACCAGTGATGCGACAGGGGCCCAGGTTGAGACCCAGTACTTC.

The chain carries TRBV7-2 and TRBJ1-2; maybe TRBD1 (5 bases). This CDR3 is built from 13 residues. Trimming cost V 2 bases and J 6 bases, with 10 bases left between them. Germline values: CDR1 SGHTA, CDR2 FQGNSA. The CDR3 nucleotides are TGTGCCAGCAGCTTAACAGGCCTCGATGGCTACACCTTC. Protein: CASSLTGLDGYTF.

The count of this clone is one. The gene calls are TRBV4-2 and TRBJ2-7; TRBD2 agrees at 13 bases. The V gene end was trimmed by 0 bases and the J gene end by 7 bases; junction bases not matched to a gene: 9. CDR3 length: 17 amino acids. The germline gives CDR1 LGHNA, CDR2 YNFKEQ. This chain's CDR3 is CASSQEGTSGGAWEQYF. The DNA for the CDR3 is TGTGCCAGCAGCCAAGAAGGTACTAGCGGGGGGGCGTGGGAGCAGTACTTC.

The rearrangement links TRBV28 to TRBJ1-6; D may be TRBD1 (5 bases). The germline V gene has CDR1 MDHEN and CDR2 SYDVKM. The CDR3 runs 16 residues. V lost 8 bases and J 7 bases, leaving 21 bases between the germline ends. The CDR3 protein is CASLPAGDPGNSPLHF. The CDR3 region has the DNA TGTGCCAGCCTTCCGGCCGGGGACCCCGGGAATTCACCCCTCCACTTT.

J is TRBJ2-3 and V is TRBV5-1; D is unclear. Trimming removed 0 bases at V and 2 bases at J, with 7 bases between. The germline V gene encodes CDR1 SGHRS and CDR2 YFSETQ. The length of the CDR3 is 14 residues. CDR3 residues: CASSLEPYTDTQYF. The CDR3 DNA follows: TGCGCCAGCAGCTTGGAACCCTACACAGATACGCAGTATTTT.

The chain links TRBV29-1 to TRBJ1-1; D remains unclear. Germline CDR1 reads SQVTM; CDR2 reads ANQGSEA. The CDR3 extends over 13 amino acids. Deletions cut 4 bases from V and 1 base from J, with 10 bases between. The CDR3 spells CSVVELSNTEAFF. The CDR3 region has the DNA TGCAGCGTTGTCGAGCTCTCGAACACTGAAGCTTTCTTT.

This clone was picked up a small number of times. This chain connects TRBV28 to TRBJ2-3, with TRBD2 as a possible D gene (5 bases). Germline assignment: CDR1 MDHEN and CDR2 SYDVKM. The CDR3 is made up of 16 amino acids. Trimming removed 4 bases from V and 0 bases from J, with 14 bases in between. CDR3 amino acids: CASSSPSLDSTDTQYF. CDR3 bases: TGTGCCAGCAGTTCCCCTAGCTTAGATAGCACAGATACGCAGTATTTT.

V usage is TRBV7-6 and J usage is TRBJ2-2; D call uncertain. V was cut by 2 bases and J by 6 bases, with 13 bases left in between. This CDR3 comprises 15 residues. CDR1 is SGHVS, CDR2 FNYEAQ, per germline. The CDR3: CASSLSPAAAGELFF. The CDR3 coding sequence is TGTGCCAGCAGCTTATCTCCTGCGGCCGCCGGGGAGCTGTTTTTT. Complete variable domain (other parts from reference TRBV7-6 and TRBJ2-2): GAGVSQSPRYKVTKRGQDVALRCDPISGHVSLYWYRQALGQGPEFLTYFNYEAQQDKSGLPNDRFSAERPEGSISTLTIQRTEQRDSAMYRCASSLSPAAAGELFFGEGSRLTVL.

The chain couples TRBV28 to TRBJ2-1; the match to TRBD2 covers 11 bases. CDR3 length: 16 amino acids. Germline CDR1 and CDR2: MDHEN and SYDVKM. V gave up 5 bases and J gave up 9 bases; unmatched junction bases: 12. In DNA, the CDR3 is TGTGCCAGCAGTCCGCTTAGCGGGGGGGCAAACGGTGAGCAGTTCTTC. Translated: CASSPLSGGANGEQFF.

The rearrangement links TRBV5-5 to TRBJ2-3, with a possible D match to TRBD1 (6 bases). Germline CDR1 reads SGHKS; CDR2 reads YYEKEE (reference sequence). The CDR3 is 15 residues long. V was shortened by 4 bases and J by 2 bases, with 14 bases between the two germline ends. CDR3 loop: CASSPSVGATDTQYF. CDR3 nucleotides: TGTGCCAGCAGCCCCTCAGTGGGGGCCACAGATACGCAGTATTTT.

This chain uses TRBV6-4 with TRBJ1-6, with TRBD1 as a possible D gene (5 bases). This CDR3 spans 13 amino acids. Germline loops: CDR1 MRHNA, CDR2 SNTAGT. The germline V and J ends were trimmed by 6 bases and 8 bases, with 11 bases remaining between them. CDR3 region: CASRSTVYSPLHF. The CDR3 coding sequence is TGTGCCAGCAGATCGACAGTTTATTCACCCCTCCACTTT.

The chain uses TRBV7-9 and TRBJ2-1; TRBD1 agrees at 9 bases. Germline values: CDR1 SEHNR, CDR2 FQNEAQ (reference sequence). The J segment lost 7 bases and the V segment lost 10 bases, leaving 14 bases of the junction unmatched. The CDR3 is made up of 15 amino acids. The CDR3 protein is CAMTPQGARENEQFF. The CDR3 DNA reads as TGTGCCATGACACCACAGGGGGCGCGGGAAAATGAGCAGTTCTTC.

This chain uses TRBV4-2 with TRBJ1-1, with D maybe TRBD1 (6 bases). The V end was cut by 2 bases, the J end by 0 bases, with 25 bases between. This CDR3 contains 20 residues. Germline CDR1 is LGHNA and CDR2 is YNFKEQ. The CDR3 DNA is TGTGCCAGCAGCCAACACTATCATATACCGGGACACCTAATGAACACTGAAGCTTTCTTT. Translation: CASSQHYHIPGHLMNTEAFF.

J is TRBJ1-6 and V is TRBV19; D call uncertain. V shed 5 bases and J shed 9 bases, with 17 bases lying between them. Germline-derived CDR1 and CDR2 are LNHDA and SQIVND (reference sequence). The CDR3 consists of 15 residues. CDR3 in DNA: TGTGCCAGTAGTCCTAGTTCCGGGTGGGGTTCACCCCTCCACTTT. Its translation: CASSPSSGWGSPLHF.

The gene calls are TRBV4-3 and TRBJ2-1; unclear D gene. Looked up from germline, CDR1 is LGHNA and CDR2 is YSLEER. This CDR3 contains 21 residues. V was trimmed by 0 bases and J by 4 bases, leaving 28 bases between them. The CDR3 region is CASSQEINRGGPLFNYNEQFF. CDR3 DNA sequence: TGCGCCAGCAGCCAAGAAATTAATAGAGGCGGACCGCTCTTTAATTACAATGAGCAGTTCTTC.

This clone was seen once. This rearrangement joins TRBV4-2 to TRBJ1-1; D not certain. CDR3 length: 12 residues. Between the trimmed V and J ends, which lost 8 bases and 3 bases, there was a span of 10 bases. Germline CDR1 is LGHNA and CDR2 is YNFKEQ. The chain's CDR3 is CASVDGYTEAFF. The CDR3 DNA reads TGTGCCAGCGTAGATGGGTACACTGAAGCTTTCTTT.

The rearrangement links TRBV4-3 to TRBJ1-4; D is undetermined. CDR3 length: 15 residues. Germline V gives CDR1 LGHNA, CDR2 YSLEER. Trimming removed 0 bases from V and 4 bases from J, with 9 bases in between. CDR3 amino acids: CASSQDLRSNEKLFF. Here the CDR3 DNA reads TGCGCCAGCAGCCAAGATCTCAGGAGTAATGAAAAACTGTTTTTT.

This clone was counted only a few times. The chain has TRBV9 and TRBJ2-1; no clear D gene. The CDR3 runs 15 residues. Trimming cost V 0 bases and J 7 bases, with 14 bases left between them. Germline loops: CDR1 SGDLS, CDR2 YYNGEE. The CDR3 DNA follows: TGTGCCAGCAGCGTAGTCGTCCCCGGAAGGAATGAGCAGTTCTTC. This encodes CASSVVVPGRNEQFF.

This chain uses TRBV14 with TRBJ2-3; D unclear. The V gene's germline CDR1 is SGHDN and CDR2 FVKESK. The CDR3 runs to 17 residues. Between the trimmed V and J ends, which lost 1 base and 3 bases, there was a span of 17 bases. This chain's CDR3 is CASSQGPSPRLTDTQYF. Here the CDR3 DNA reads TGTGCCAGCAGCCAAGGTCCATCCCCGCGGTTAACAGATACGCAGTATTTT.